These 6 T cell receptor beta chains were all obtained from the same sample, sequenced in a study of cytomegalovirus exposure and HLA in healthy donors. Researchers ran the PCR with 60 Vbeta and 13 Jbeta primers. TCRdb's table, derived via immunoSEQ multiplex PCR, lists solely in-frame clones and lacks some. The data contain about 150,000 clones, just under 80% of them singletons. The sample consisted of PBMCs. These receptors all come from a man aged 25 to 40 in good health.

CDR3 in amino acids: CASSAAPGRSRGLAGANVLTF. CDR3 sequence (DNA): TGCGCCAGCAGCGCGGCCCCGGGACGGAGTAGGGGGTTAGCTGGGGCCAACGTCCTGACTTTC. This chain uses TRBV5-1 with TRBJ2-6, with D possibly TRBD1 on 6 matching bases. Germline CDR1 and CDR2: SGHRS and YFSETQ. V lost 4 bases to trimming and J lost 2 bases, with 28 bases between them. The CDR3 sequence is 21 residues long.

This clone appeared a few times. This sequence joins TRBV19 and TRBJ1-1; D perhaps matches TRBD1 (5 bases). V lost 6 bases and J 0 bases, leaving 11 bases between the germline ends. CDR3 size: 14 residues. Germline lookup yields CDR1 LNHDA and CDR2 SQIVND (reference sequence). In DNA form, the CDR3 reads TGTGCCAGTAGGATAATGGACATGAACACTGAAGCTTTCTTT. Amino acid sequence: CASRIMDMNTEAFF.

The V gene is TRBV7-2, the J gene TRBJ1-3, with unresolved D. The germline V gene encodes CDR1 SGHTA and CDR2 FQGNSA. There are 13 residues in the CDR3. Trimming removed 1 base from V and 8 bases from J, with 9 bases in between. CDR3 nucleotides: TGTGCCAGCAGCTTAGGGGCGTCCGACACCATATATTTT. Its translation: CASSLGASDTIYF. Complete variable domain (other parts from reference TRBV7-2 and TRBJ1-3): GAGVSQSPSNKVTEKGKDVELRCDPISGHTALYWYRQSLGQGLEFLIYFQGNSAPDKSGLPSDRFSAERTGGSVSTLTIQRTQQEDSAVYLCASSLGASDTIYFGEGSWLTVV.

This clone has just one count. V usage is TRBV27 and J usage is TRBJ2-7, with TRBD1 matching 7 bases. The CDR3 length is 16 residues. J was trimmed by 0 bases and V by 5 bases; bases with no gene match: 10. The V gene's germline CDR1 is MNHEY and CDR2 SMNVEV (reference sequence). CDR3 amino acids: CASSTVPGQPSYEQYF. The CDR3 DNA reads as TGTGCCAGCAGTACGGTACCGGGACAGCCCTCCTACGAGCAGTACTTC.

The chain uses TRBV6-5 and TRBJ2-7, with TRBD1 matching 11 bases. CDR3 length: 14 residues. Germline-derived CDR1 and CDR2 are MNHEY and SVGAGI. The J segment lost 3 bases and the V segment lost 6 bases, leaving 4 bases of the junction unmatched. The chain's CDR3 is CASSPGQGVYEQYF. In nucleotides, the CDR3 is TGTGCCAGCAGCCCGGGACAGGGGGTCTACGAGCAGTACTTC.

This chain links TRBV7-2 with TRBJ2-5; 10 bases are shared with TRBD2. The CDR3 extends over 16 amino acids. Looked up from germline, CDR1 is SGHTA and CDR2 is FQGNSA. With 3 bases clipped from V and 4 bases from J, the junction kept 8 bases outside the gene matches. This CDR3 reads CASSFRLAGLRETQYF. In nucleotides, the CDR3 is TGTGCCAGCAGCTTTAGACTAGCGGGTTTGAGAGAGACCCAGTACTTC.